One sample yielded the 20 T cell receptor beta chains listed below, sequenced in a study of response to subunit inactivated influenza vaccine. A single record per CDR3 protein comes from TCRdb applying MiXCR to the RT-PCR reads. Among 400,000 to 550,000 distinct CDR3 sequences, roughly 27% were seen once, and the ten largest hold under 2.5%. The sequencing used CD4+ T cells sorted from PBMCs, collected around 5 days after vaccination. All receptors derive from a man aged 50 or older who received an inactivated influenza vaccine.

The chain recombines TRBV24-1 with TRBJ2-3; D perhaps matches TRBD1 (6 bases). The CDR3 is 15 residues long. Between the trimmed V and J ends, which lost 3 bases and 0 bases, there was a span of 9 bases. Germline CDR1 is KGHDR and CDR2 is SFDVKD. As DNA, the CDR3 is TGTGCCACCAGTGATCCGGACAGTAGCACAGATACGCAGTATTTT. Its translation is CATSDPDSSTDTQYF.

This clonotype has a count of ten or more. The chain is built from TRBV12-3 or TRBV12-4 and TRBJ2-7; 11 bases fit TRBD2. V lost 1 base to trimming and J lost 6 bases; unmatched junction nucleotides: 8. The CDR3 consists of 16 residues. Here the CDR3 reads CASSLGIAGGEGEQYF. The CDR3 bases are TGTGCCAGCAGTTTAGGGATAGCGGGAGGGGAAGGCGAGCAGTACTTC.

As for this clonotype: This may stem from a read error, because a much larger clone lies one nucleotide away. The chain couples TRBV14 to TRBJ2-1, with D possibly TRBD1 on 6 matching bases. The CDR3 extends over 16 amino acids. Germline V gene sequence: CDR1 SGHDN, CDR2 FVKESK. Here the CDR3 reads CASSLGGHYPYNEQFF. The CDR3 DNA is TGTGCCAGCAGCTTAGGGGGACATTATCCCTACAATGAACAGTTCTTC. Variable domain in full (rest from reference TRBV14 and TRBJ2-1): EAGVTQFPSHSVIEKGQTVTLRCDPISGHDNLYWYRRVMGKEIKFLLHFVKESKQDESGMPNNRFLAERTGGTYSTLKVQPAELEDSGVYFCASSLGGHYPYNEQFFGPGTRLTVL.

The J gene is TRBJ1-1, the V gene TRBV4-3; D not certain. Germline V gene sequence: CDR1 LGHNA, CDR2 YSLEER. V lost 1 base to trimming and J lost 2 bases, with 8 bases between them. The CDR3 has 14 residues. In DNA, the CDR3 is TGCGCCAGCAGCCAAGGGCAGGATAACACTGAAGCTTTCTTT. Translating it yields CASSQGQDNTEAFF.

CDR3: CASSDGPFESYEQYF. The CDR3 coding sequence is TGTGCCAGCAGCGATGGACCGTTCGAATCCTACGAGCAGTACTTC. The V call is TRBV6-2 or TRBV6-3, the J call TRBJ2-7; D call uncertain. Germline CDR1 MNHEY, CDR2 SVGEGT. The CDR3 is 15 residues long. V lost 6 bases and J 1 base, leaving 16 bases between the germline ends.

This clonotype has more than one count but fewer than ten. This chain joins TRBV7-2 and TRBJ2-7, with TRBD1 as a possible D gene (5 bases). V was shortened by 5 bases and J by 3 bases, with 17 bases between the two germline ends. Germline V gene data show CDR1 as SGHTA and CDR2 as FQGNSA. This CDR3 has 15 amino acids. CDR3 protein: CASSLRERGSYEQYF. As DNA, the CDR3 is TGTGCCAGCAGCCTCAGGGAAAGGGGTAGCTACGAGCAGTACTTC.

The chain recombines TRBV28 with TRBJ2-7, with 13 bases aligning to TRBD2. This CDR3 is built from 16 residues. The ends lost 6 bases at V and 4 bases at J; junction bases unmatched: 9. Germline lookup yields CDR1 MDHEN and CDR2 SYDVKM. CDR3 coding DNA: TGTGCCAGCAGCAAACTAGCGGGAGGGCCGGGTTACGAGCAGTACTTC. Amino acid sequence: CASSKLAGGPGYEQYF.

This clonotype was recorded many times. CDR3: CASSTRTGNTEAFF. For the CDR3, the DNA is TGTGCCAGCAGCACCAGGACGGGGAACACTGAAGCTTTCTTT. This chain uses TRBV11-2 with TRBJ1-1; D not certain. Trimming stripped 5 bases from V and 1 base from J, with 11 bases between. The length of the CDR3 is 14 residues. The V gene's germline CDR1 is SGHAT and CDR2 FQNNGV.

The V call is TRBV4-1, the J call TRBJ2-1; the D is unclear. CDR3 length equals 14 residues. Trimming pared 3 bases from V and 10 bases from J, leaving 16 bases between. Per germline, CDR1 MGHRA and CDR2 YSYEKL. CDR3 region: CASSQLQIEEEQFF. The CDR3 bases are TGCGCCAGCAGCCAGCTACAAATAGAGGAGGAGCAGTTCTTC.

This clonotype has a handful of counts. The V call is TRBV11-2, the J call TRBJ1-2; D perhaps matches TRBD1 (6 bases). V lost 3 bases, J lost 3 bases, and 11 bases lay in between. CDR1 SGHAT and CDR2 FQNNGV come from the germline V gene. This CDR3 is 14 amino acids long. The CDR3 nucleotides read TGTGCCAGCAGCTTTCACAGGGACTACTATGGCTACACCTTC. It encodes CASSFHRDYYGYTF.

The V gene is TRBV7-9, the J gene TRBJ2-1; D is possibly TRBD1 or TRBD2 (5 bases each). Looked up from germline, CDR1 is SEHNR and CDR2 is FQNEAQ (reference sequence). V shed 6 bases and J shed 8 bases, with 17 bases lying between them. The length of the CDR3 is 14 residues. The CDR3 DNA is TGTGCCAGCAGGCGAACCGGGACCGTCTATGAGCAGTTCTTC. Translating gives CASRRTGTVYEQFF.

This clonotype was seen a handful of times. V gene TRBV20-1 combines with J gene TRBJ2-3; 7 nucleotides agree with TRBD2. CDR1 and CDR2 (germline): DFQATT, SNEGSKA (reference sequence). CDR3 length: 13 amino acids. V was clipped by 5 bases and J by 3 bases; unmatched bases: 5. This CDR3 reads CSAGAGSTDTQYF. CDR3 sequence (DNA): TGCAGTGCTGGAGCGGGATCAACAGATACGCAGTATTTT.

This clonotype has more than one count but fewer than ten. This rearrangement joins TRBV20-1 to TRBJ1-2; D unclear. Germline values: CDR1 DFQATT, CDR2 SNEGSKA (reference sequence). The CDR3 totals 13 residues. Trimming cost V 3 bases and J 4 bases, with 12 bases left between them. The DNA for the CDR3 is TGCAGTGCTAGCCACGTCAGGACCTATGGCTACACCTTC. This gives the protein CSASHVRTYGYTF.

The sample holds a few counts of this clonotype. The chain has TRBV20-1 and TRBJ2-3, with D unresolved. Germline values: CDR1 DFQATT, CDR2 SNEGSKA (reference sequence). This CDR3 is built from 15 residues. Trimming pared 3 bases from V and 2 bases from J, leaving 15 bases between. This CDR3 reads CSASPISSPTDTQYF. The CDR3 region has the DNA TGCAGTGCTAGCCCCATTAGCTCCCCCACAGATACGCAGTATTTT.

V usage is TRBV20-1 and J usage is TRBJ2-2, with a possible D match to TRBD2 (6 bases). The CDR3 length is 18 residues. Trimming took off 2 bases at V and 0 bases at J, with 19 bases between the two ends. CDR1 and CDR2 (germline): DFQATT, SNEGSKA (reference sequence). The CDR3 nucleotides read TGCAGTGCTAGAACGGGATCTTCCGGCGGGGCGAACACCGGGGAGCTGTTTTTT. As protein: CSARTGSSGGANTGELFF.

This clonotype was seen a single time. The V and J genes are TRBV5-1 and TRBJ2-6, with D uncertain. V gave up 0 bases and J gave up 0 bases, with 10 bases separating them. The germline V gene encodes CDR1 SGHRS and CDR2 YFSETQ. CDR3 length equals 17 residues. Here the CDR3 DNA reads TGCGCCAGCAGCTTGGTTTTTAACCCCTCTGGGGCCAACGTCCTGACTTTC. Its translation is CASSLVFNPSGANVLTF.

In its sample, this clonotype was seen a few times. The chain links TRBV14 to TRBJ2-5, with TRBD2 as a possible D gene (5 bases). Germline CDR1 is SGHDN and CDR2 is FVKESK. V was trimmed by 6 bases and J by 4 bases, leaving 18 bases between them. This CDR3 is 15 amino acids long. CDR3 amino acids: CASSRSLLGVETQYF. CDR3 bases: TGTGCCAGCAGTCGCTCCCTGCTCGGGGTAGAGACCCAGTACTTC. Filled out from reference TRBV14 and TRBJ2-5, the complete variable domain reads EAGVTQFPSHSVIEKGQTVTLRCDPISGHDNLYWYRRVMGKEIKFLLHFVKESKQDESGMPNNRFLAERTGGTYSTLKVQPAELEDSGVYFCASSRSLLGVETQYFGPGTRLLVL.

The chain has TRBV18 and TRBJ2-2; 8 positions match TRBD2. J was trimmed by 7 bases and V by 3 bases; bases with no gene match: 10. The CDR3 length is 16 residues. In germline, CDR1 is KGHSH, CDR2 LQKENI. In nucleotides, the CDR3 is TGTGCCAGCTCACCGAGGCCTAGCGGGTTCAGCGGGGAGCTGTTTTTT. Translated: CASSPRPSGFSGELFF. Full variable domain (rest looked up from reference TRBV18 and TRBJ2-2): NAGVMQNPRHLVRRRGQEARLRCSPMKGHSHVYWYRQLPEEGLKFMVYLQKENIIDESGMPKERFSAEFPKEGPSILRIQQVVRGDSAAYFCASSPRPSGFSGELFFGEGSRLTVL.

This clonotype was recorded at least ten times. The CDR3 loop reads CASSLPGQGYEQYF. As DNA, the CDR3 is TGTGCCAGCAGTCTCCCGGGACAGGGCTACGAGCAGTACTTC. The chain carries TRBV7-2 and TRBJ2-7; 9 nucleotides agree with TRBD1. The CDR3 covers 14 residues. V lost 6 bases and J lost 3; bases outside the gene matches: 6. Germline V CDR1 and CDR2: SGHTA, FQGNSA.

V and J are TRBV6-5 and TRBJ1-4; D is possibly TRBD1 (5 bases). The germline CDR1 and CDR2 sequences are MNHEY and SVGAGI. V was trimmed by 4 bases and J by 7 bases, leaving 10 bases between them. The CDR3 has 13 residues. The CDR3 loop is CASSWGGGEKLFF. DNA for the CDR3: TGTGCCAGCAGTTGGGGGGGAGGTGAAAAACTGTTTTTT.